This T cell receptor beta chain was sequenced in a study of beta chain features in type 1 diabetes. In total, each donor contributed a single heparinised blood draw that averaged about 100 mL. Points from the study as a whole: No resolution was reached here on whether HLA type influences TCRB rearrangement. The similarity of naive, central memory and Treg TCRB repertoires appeared greater among patients than among healthy donors. Moderately but significantly shorter TCRB CDR3s were found in Type 1 diabetes patients in all four CD4+ subsets.

This clone turned up a few times. The antigen is undetermined. cDNA synthesis used the whole RNA isolate, giving expressed TCRB sequences. Some 3.6 million reads on average were seen across naive, central memory and regulatory T cell samples. The protocol was immunoSEQ multiplex PCR, while the TCRdb copy is restricted to in-frame clones and leaves out a portion. The sample carries approximately 70,000 clones, around 49% recorded once. The sequence was collected from a young man with type 1 diabetes. Sequenced input: central memory CD4+ T cells from blood.

The CDR3 DNA reads as TGTGCCAGTAGACTAGCGGTCCACACCGGGGAGCTGTTTTTT. Translation: CASRLAVHTGELFF. The chain links TRBV19 to TRBJ2-2; 8 nucleotides agree with TRBD2. Trimming cost V 6 bases and J 3 bases; bases outside gene matches: 3. CDR1 and CDR2 from the germline V gene are LNHDA and SQIVND (reference sequence). This CDR3 is 14 amino acids long.